A single T cell receptor (beta chain) is shown here with its context. One junction end disagrees with the germline gene, perhaps due to a read error. Making TCR beta cDNA involved around 540 ng total RNA and a constant-region primer. Three-round nested multiplex PCR performed with slightly modified ARM-PCR produced the TCR beta libraries. Primers for the first two PCR rounds were TRBV1-TRBV30 forward primers and a C-beta reverse primer (approximately 10 cycles per round). Using its own MiXCR run on the multiplex PCR reads, TCRdb lists one record per CDR3 protein. The sample consists of about 180,000 distinct CDR3 sequences, about 60% of them appearing once. Extraction also yielded germline DNA, while blood RNA was obtained from unsorted whole blood. The sample is drawn from a study of tumor-infiltrating lymphocytes in primary liver carcinoma. For the study at large: Male and female patients aged 30 to 69 years made up the cohort. Samples had roughly 3.5 to 8 million productive TCRbeta reads, comparable between tissue types.

Per germline, CDR1 MNHNS and CDR2 SASEGT. The CDR3 has 15 residues. This clonotype originated in a man aged 35 to 55 with primary liver carcinoma and hepatitis B virus infection. This sequence joins TRBV6-1 and TRBJ2-7, with 9 bases aligning to TRBD1. The specimen was peripheral blood. In DNA, the CDR3 is TGTACCAGCAGTTTAGATGGGACAGGGAGTTACGAGCAGTACTTC. Translating gives CTSSLDGTGSYEQYF.